The entry below describes one T cell receptor (beta chain). Its target is unknown. In each sample, at least 6.5 million PBMCs were isolated. This sample is part of a study of blood T cells in healthy people across ages. The study's findings and limits: Investigators viewed diversity estimates from one million T cells as underestimates, the study reported.

In germline, CDR1 is SGHKS, CDR2 YYEKEE (reference sequence). V gave up 0 bases and J gave up 6 bases, with 7 bases separating them. The CDR3 contains 13 residues. A second about 6 to 12 cycle PCR used barcoded and J-beta primers. Every single cDNA molecule received a tag from a template-switch adaptor with 12 random nucleotides. TCRdb re-analysed the 5' RACE reads in MiXCR, keeping a single row per CDR3 protein. The sample gives about 670,000 distinct CDR3 sequences, around 52% of which show up once; about 13% is in the top ten. This chain connects TRBV5-5 to TRBJ1-5, with D hard to call. The sequenced material came from blood. This receptor was taken from a woman over 75 in good health. CDR3 bases: TGTGCCAGCAGCTTGGCGGTTATTCAGCCCCAGCATTTT. It yields the protein CASSLAVIQPQHF.